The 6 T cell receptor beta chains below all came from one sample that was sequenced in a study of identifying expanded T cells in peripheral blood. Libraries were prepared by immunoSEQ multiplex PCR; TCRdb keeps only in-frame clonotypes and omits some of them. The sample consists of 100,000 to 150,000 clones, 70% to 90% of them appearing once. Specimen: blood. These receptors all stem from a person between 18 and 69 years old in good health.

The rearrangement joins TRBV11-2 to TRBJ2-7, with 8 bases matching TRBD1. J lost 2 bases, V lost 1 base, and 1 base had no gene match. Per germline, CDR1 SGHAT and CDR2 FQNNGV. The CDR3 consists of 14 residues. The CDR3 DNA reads TGTGCCAGCAGCTTAGCGACAGGGGCCTACGAGCAGTACTTC. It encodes CASSLATGAYEQYF.

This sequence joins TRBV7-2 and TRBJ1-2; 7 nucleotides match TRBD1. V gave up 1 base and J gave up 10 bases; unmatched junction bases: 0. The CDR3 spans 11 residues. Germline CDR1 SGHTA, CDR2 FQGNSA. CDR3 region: CASSLEGAYTF. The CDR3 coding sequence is TGTGCCAGCAGCTTAGAGGGGGCCTACACCTTC.

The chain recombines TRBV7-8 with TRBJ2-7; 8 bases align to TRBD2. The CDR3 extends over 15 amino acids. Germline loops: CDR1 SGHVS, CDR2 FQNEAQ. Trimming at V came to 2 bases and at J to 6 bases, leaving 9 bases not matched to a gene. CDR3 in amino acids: CASSLLTSGGREQYF. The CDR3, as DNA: TGTGCCAGCAGCTTACTAACTAGCGGAGGACGCGAGCAGTACTTC.

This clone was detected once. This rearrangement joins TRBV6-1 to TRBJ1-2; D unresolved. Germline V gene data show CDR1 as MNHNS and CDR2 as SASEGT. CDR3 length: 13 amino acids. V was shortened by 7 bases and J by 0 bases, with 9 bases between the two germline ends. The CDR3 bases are TGTGCCAGCATGCGGGAGTCTAACTATGGCTACACCTTC. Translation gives CASMRESNYGYTF.

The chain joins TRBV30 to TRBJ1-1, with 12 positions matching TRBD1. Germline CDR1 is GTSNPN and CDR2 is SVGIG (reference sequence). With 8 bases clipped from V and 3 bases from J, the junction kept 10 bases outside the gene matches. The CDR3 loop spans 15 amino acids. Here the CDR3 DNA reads TGTGCCCGGTCCGGGACAGGGGGCAGGTACACTGAAGCTTTCTTT. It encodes CARSGTGGRYTEAFF.

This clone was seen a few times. CDR3 nucleotides: TGTGCCAGCAATGAGGGGGCAGTGCGTCAGCCCCAGCATTTT. Protein sequence: CASNEGAVRQPQHF. The rearrangement uses TRBV6-7 and TRBJ1-5; the match to TRBD1 covers 7 bases. TRBV6-7 is treated as an ORF (open reading frame) with a function not yet certain. This CDR3 contains 14 residues. V shed 7 bases, J shed 6 bases, and the junction held 9 bases outside the gene matches.